This passage covers 10 T cell receptor beta chains from one sample sequenced in a study of PD-1 blockade in classical Hodgkin lymphoma. Assay used: immunoSEQ multiplex PCR; TCRdb lists only in-frame clones, some missing. The sample records around 91,000 clones, roughly four fifths being singletons. No patient escaped relapse after autologous stem cell transplantation, and brentuximab vedotin exposure varied. Sequenced here: peripheral blood mononuclear cells (PBMCs), sampled before the second cycle of nivolumab. Receptors were obtained from a human donor with classical Hodgkin lymphoma.

V gene TRBV21-1 combines with J gene TRBJ2-1; TRBD1, the table's D call, lacks a check against the DNA. TRBV21-1 is annotated as a pseudogene. The CDR3 totals 17 residues. The CDR3 DNA sequence: TGTGCCAGCTTACCCCAGGGGTTACTTATCTCCTACAATGAGCAGTTCTTC. It codes for CASLPQGLLISYNEQFF.

This chain uses TRBV6-5 with TRBJ1-5; D not resolved. CDR3 size: 12 residues. Trimming shortened V by 4 bases and J by 4 bases, and 5 bases separated the two germline ends. CDR1 is MNHEY and CDR2 is SVGAGI in the germline V gene. The chain's CDR3 is CASSFLNQPQHF. As DNA, the CDR3 is TGTGCCAGCAGTTTCCTGAATCAGCCCCAGCATTTT.

The chain combines TRBV5-5 with TRBJ2-7; no clear D. The V end lost 1 base, the J end lost 0 bases, and 8 bases lay between the germline ends. The length of the CDR3 is 14 residues. CDR1 and CDR2 (germline): SGHKS, YYEKEE (reference sequence). The CDR3 DNA follows: TGTGCCAGCAGCTTGAAGGCTAGCTCCTACGAGCAGTACTTC. This encodes CASSLKASSYEQYF.

This chain connects TRBV4-1 to TRBJ2-6; D unresolved. The CDR3 covers 16 residues. V shed 1 base and J shed 0 bases, with 7 bases lying between them. Germline V gene lookup returns CDR1 MGHRA and CDR2 YSYEKL. Written as DNA, the CDR3 is TGCGCCAGCAGCCAAGCGTACCACTCTGGGGCCAACGTCCTGACTTTC. Its protein is CASSQAYHSGANVLTF.

This clone has just one count. The gene calls are TRBV4-1 and TRBJ1-4; D gene ambiguous. The germline V gene encodes CDR1 MGHRA and CDR2 YSYEKL. Trimming stripped 3 bases from V and 8 bases from J, with 13 bases between. The CDR3 is 14 residues long. The CDR3 DNA follows: TGCGCCAGCAGCCAGAGAGGGCCGCTCGAAAAACTGTTTTTT. It specifies CASSQRGPLEKLFF.

The J gene is TRBJ2-7, the V gene TRBV6-6; D might be TRBD2 (6 bases). V lost 4 bases and J 6 bases, leaving 16 bases between the germline ends. The CDR3 runs 14 residues. Looked up from germline, CDR1 is MNHNY and CDR2 is SVGAGI (reference sequence). The CDR3 protein is CASSSAPGAGEQYF. The CDR3 DNA follows: TGTGCCAGCAGTTCCGCCCCGGGAGCCGGCGAGCAGTACTTC.

The count of this clone is one. The gene calls are TRBV6-5 and TRBJ2-5, with 9 positions matching TRBD2. There are 14 residues in the CDR3. Germline V gene data show CDR1 as MNHEY and CDR2 as SVGAGI. Germline trimming cut 2 bases from V and 3 bases from J; bases unmatched to any gene: 1. The CDR3 region is CASSYRLAEETQYF. The CDR3 nucleotides read TGTGCCAGCAGTTACCGACTAGCGGAAGAGACCCAGTACTTC.

This chain joins TRBV10-3 and TRBJ2-1, with TRBD1 as a possible D gene (6 bases). Germline values: CDR1 ENHRY, CDR2 SYGVKD. The CDR3 totals 15 residues. V was cut by 2 bases and J by 3 bases, with 11 bases left in between. CDR3 in amino acids: CAISERGTHYNEQFF. CDR3 coding DNA: TGTGCCATCAGTGAGAGGGGGACCCACTACAATGAGCAGTTCTTC.

The V gene is TRBV27, the J gene TRBJ1-5; 7 positions agree with TRBD1. The germline V gene encodes CDR1 MNHEY and CDR2 SMNVEV (reference sequence). The CDR3 length is 18 residues. With V trimmed by 6 bases and J by 3 bases, 17 bases remained unmatched. Here the CDR3 reads CASSPRYLHRGNNQPQHF. CDR3 nucleotide sequence: TGTGCCAGCAGCCCGAGGTATCTTCACAGGGGAAACAATCAGCCCCAGCATTTT.

The genes are TRBV5-1 and TRBJ2-1, with TRBD2 matching 8 bases. The CDR3 sequence is 16 residues long. The junction had 6 bases not matched to a gene; V was cut back by 4 bases and J by 0 bases. Germline loops: CDR1 SGHRS, CDR2 YFSETQ. CDR3 in amino acids: CASSLAGLSSYNEQFF. The CDR3 coding sequence is TGCGCCAGCAGCCTAGCGGGCCTTAGCTCCTACAATGAGCAGTTCTTC.